These 23 T cell receptor beta chains were sequenced from one sample in a study of blood T cells in healthy people across ages. Together with a sample-barcoded 5' primer, a J-beta primer mix was included in a second PCR lasting about 7 to 11 cycles. TCRdb passed the 5' RACE reads through MiXCR, listing each CDR3 protein once. This table has roughly 1,800,000 distinct CDR3 sequences, about 50% appearing once. Material for sequencing was blood. Receptors were obtained from a woman aged 40 to 50 in good health.

The chain links TRBV2 to TRBJ2-4; tentatively, D is TRBD1 (6 bases). The DNA end is more similar to TRBJ2-7, so the J call may be wrong. Germline V gene sequence: CDR1 SNHLY, CDR2 FYNNEI. This CDR3 spans 14 amino acids. As DNA, the CDR3 is TGTGCCAGCAGTGATAACGACAGGTACTACGAGCAGTACTTC. Amino acid sequence: CASSDNDRYYEQYF.

This clonotype was seen a few times. CDR3 nucleotide sequence: TGCGCCAGCAGCCAATTTGCAACTAGCAATCAGCCCCAGCATTTT. Protein product: CASSQFATSNQPQHF. V gene TRBV4-1 combines with J gene TRBJ1-5; the D is unclear. This CDR3 is built from 15 residues. Per the germline V gene, CDR1 is MGHRA and CDR2 is YSYEKL. Trimming removed 2 bases at V and 0 bases at J, with 8 bases between.

On this clonotype itself: One junction end does not reproduce the germline sequence, and a read error may be involved. This sequence joins TRBV28 and TRBJ2-6; 9 bases line up with TRBD1. From germline, CDR1 is MDHEN and CDR2 SYDVKM. CDR3 size: 20 residues. The CDR3 region has the DNA TGTGTCAGCAGTCCCCGGGCCGGGACAGGGTCATCCTCTGGGGCCAACGTCCTGACTTTC. This encodes CVSSPRAGTGSSSGANVLTF.

This clonotype was seen only a few times. The V call is TRBV6-2 or TRBV6-3, the J call TRBJ2-7; D is possibly TRBD1 (6 bases). The DNA matches TRBJ2-4 better at its end, which makes the J call doubtful. The CDR3 loop spans 16 amino acids. CDR1 and CDR2 from the germline V gene are MNHEY and SVGEGT. CDR3 residues: CASSQTQGILVPIQYF. CDR3 nucleotides: TGTGCCAGCAGTCAGACCCAGGGGATACTTGTTCCCATTCAGTACTTC.

The rearrangement uses TRBV6-4 and TRBJ2-3, with 7 nucleotides matching TRBD1. Trimming at V came to 3 bases and at J to 4 bases, leaving 1 base not matched to a gene. This CDR3 comprises 13 residues. Germline values: CDR1 MRHNA, CDR2 SNTAGT. Here the CDR3 DNA reads TGTGCCAGCAGTGAAGGACAGGCAGATACGCAGTATTTT. Translation gives CASSEGQADTQYF.

The rearrangement links TRBV13 to TRBJ2-7; 7 bases match TRBD1. Germline CDR1 and CDR2: PRHDT and FYEKMQ (reference sequence). Unmatched junction bases numbered 6, after V lost 5 bases and J lost 2 bases. The CDR3 covers 14 residues. The CDR3 loop is CASSPQGQPYEQYF. The CDR3 bases are TGTGCCAGCAGCCCCCAGGGACAGCCCTACGAGCAGTACTTC.

This chain joins TRBV6-5 and TRBJ1-5, with a possible D match to TRBD1 (5 bases). Germline assignment: CDR1 MNHEY and CDR2 SVGAGI. V lost 6 bases and J lost 0, with 9 bases in between. CDR3 size: 14 residues. The CDR3 nucleotides read TGTGCCAGCAGCCACGGGGGTAGCAATCAGCCCCAGCATTTT. Its protein product is CASSHGGSNQPQHF.

The chain recombines TRBV5-1 with TRBJ1-6; D remains ambiguous. CDR3 size: 14 residues. Germline V gene lookup returns CDR1 SGHRS and CDR2 YFSETQ. V gave up 2 bases and J gave up 6 bases, with 9 bases separating them. The CDR3 sequence is CASSLSESNSPLHF. In DNA form, the CDR3 reads TGCGCCAGCAGCTTATCGGAGAGTAATTCACCCCTCCACTTT.

The chain carries TRBV20-1 and TRBJ2-1; TRBD2 matches 11 bases. The V segment lost 0 bases and the J segment 5 bases; nucleotides outside the gene matches: 9. The germline CDR1 and CDR2 sequences are DFQATT and SNEGSKA (reference sequence). This CDR3 spans 17 amino acids. CDR3 in amino acids: CSARDSASGGIHNEQFF. CDR3 nucleotides: TGCAGTGCTAGAGATTCGGCTAGCGGGGGGATTCACAATGAGCAGTTCTTC.

The DNA for the CDR3 is TGTGCCAGCGGTCTGGGGGGCTATGGCTACACCTTC. Protein product: CASGLGGYGYTF. The chain joins TRBV28 to TRBJ1-2; TRBD1 might be the D (5 bases). The germline CDR1 and CDR2 sequences are MDHEN and SYDVKM. V was trimmed by 8 bases and J by 4 bases, leaving 11 bases between them. The CDR3 covers 12 residues.

The chain uses TRBV10-2 and TRBJ2-7; 7 nucleotides line up with TRBD1. CDR3 length: 13 amino acids. The V and J ends lost 8 bases and 7 bases, in that order; junction bases with no gene match: 11. Germline lookup yields CDR1 WSHSY and CDR2 SAAADI. CDR3 sequence reads: CASLRGPGQEQYF. The CDR3 nucleotides read TGCGCCAGCTTGAGGGGGCCGGGACAGGAGCAGTACTTC.

Notes on this clonotype: One junction end does not reproduce the germline sequence, and a read error may be involved. CDR3 region: CASSLQFRKSHHQETLYF. As DNA, the CDR3 is TGTGCCAGCAGTTTACAGTTCAGGAAATCCCATCACCAAGAGACCCTGTACTTC. J is TRBJ2-5 and V is TRBV12-3 or TRBV12-4, with D unclear. The length of the CDR3 is 18 residues.

J is TRBJ1-2 and V is TRBV11-2; D is perhaps TRBD1 (6 bases). Trimming stripped 2 bases from V and 7 bases from J, with 26 bases between. Germline V lookup: CDR1 SGHAT, CDR2 FQNNGV. The CDR3 contains 18 residues. The CDR3 here is CASSLFSAGVGERSGYTF. CDR3 DNA sequence: TGTGCCAGCAGCTTATTCTCTGCAGGGGTGGGGGAACGCTCTGGCTACACCTTC.

This chain connects TRBV4-3 to TRBJ1-2, with a weak D call TRBD1 (5 bases). Trimming shortened V by 0 bases and J by 0 bases, and 11 bases separated the two germline ends. The CDR3 sequence is 16 residues long. Germline V lookup: CDR1 LGHNA, CDR2 YSLEER. The CDR3 reads CASSQEWGGANYGYTF. DNA for the CDR3: TGCGCCAGCAGCCAAGAATGGGGGGGAGCTAACTATGGCTACACCTTC.

The chain joins TRBV4-3 to TRBJ2-1; 8 positions match TRBD2. Looked up from germline, CDR1 is LGHNA and CDR2 is YSLEER. V trimming: 0 bases; J trimming: 4 bases; junction bases outside the gene matches: 8. CDR3 length: 17 residues. CDR3 residues: CASSQDSSLAGYNEQFF. As DNA, the CDR3 is TGCGCCAGCAGCCAAGATTCGTCGCTAGCGGGTTACAATGAGCAGTTCTTC.

This chain joins TRBV29-1 and TRBJ2-3; D call uncertain. CDR1 is SQVTM, CDR2 ANQGSEA, per germline. The CDR3 spans 14 residues. V was cut by 4 bases and J by 2 bases, with 13 bases left in between. CDR3 nucleotide sequence: TGCAGCGTTGTAGGCCAGCGCTTCACAGATACGCAGTATTTT. It is translated as CSVVGQRFTDTQYF.

CDR3 residues: CASREHGGSGADTQYF. The CDR3, as DNA: TGTGCCAGCAGGGAACATGGGGGGTCCGGGGCAGATACGCAGTATTTT. J is TRBJ2-3 and V is TRBV4-2, with TRBD2 as a possible D gene (6 bases). With 6 bases removed from V and 4 bases from J, the gap between germline ends came to 20 bases. The CDR3 length is 16 residues. Germline CDR1 and CDR2: LGHNA and YNFKEQ.

This clonotype showed up just a few times. This chain connects TRBV28 to TRBJ2-3; 9 positions agree with TRBD2. The junction had 7 bases not matched to a gene; V was cut back by 1 base and J by 2 bases. CDR1 is MDHEN, CDR2 SYDVKM, per germline. This CDR3 is 17 amino acids long. The CDR3 DNA reads TGTGCCAGCAGTTTATCGGTAGCGGGGGCCTTCACAGATACGCAGTATTTT. Its translation: CASSLSVAGAFTDTQYF.

The chain uses TRBV7-8 and TRBJ1-6; D unresolved. CDR1 is SGHVS and CDR2 is FQNEAQ in the germline V gene. V was clipped by 1 base and J by 5 bases, with 15 bases between them. The CDR3 covers 17 residues. CDR3 in amino acids: CASSLVSGGRNNSPLHF. The CDR3 coding sequence is TGTGCCAGCAGCTTAGTATCCGGCGGCCGCAATAATTCACCCCTCCACTTT. The full variable domain, with the rest looked up from reference TRBV7-8 and TRBJ1-6, is GAGVSQSPRYKVAKRGQDVALRCDPISGHVSLFWYQQALGQGPEFLTYFQNEAQLDKSGLPSDRFFAERPEGSVSTLKIQRTQQEDSAVYLCASSLVSGGRNNSPLHFGNGTRLTVT.

The V call is TRBV20-1, the J call TRBJ2-3, with D perhaps matching TRBD2 (6 bases). V lost 5 bases to trimming and J lost 2 bases, with 14 bases between them. The CDR3 sequence is 14 residues long. The germline V gene has CDR1 DFQATT and CDR2 SNEGSKA (reference sequence). For the CDR3, the DNA is TGCAGTGCTTATGGCGGGGCTATCACAGATACGCAGTATTTT. This codes for CSAYGGAITDTQYF.

This clonotype was found a few times. This chain uses TRBV18 with TRBJ2-5; D is unclear. This CDR3 contains 14 residues. Germline CDR1 KGHSH, CDR2 LQKENI. Trimming removed 2 bases at V and 5 bases at J, with 12 bases between. The CDR3 DNA follows: TGTGCCAGCTCACCAAAGGCCCCCGGGGAGACCCAGTACTTC. The encoded protein is CASSPKAPGETQYF.

This rearrangement joins TRBV19 to TRBJ2-7; 8 positions agree with TRBD1. The CDR3 loop spans 16 amino acids. Germline V gene lookup returns CDR1 LNHDA and CDR2 SQIVND (reference sequence). After removal of 1 base from V and 6 bases from J, the junction contained 11 bases not matched to a gene. The CDR3 is CASSIAGTGTWGEQYF. DNA for the CDR3: TGTGCCAGTAGTATAGCCGGGACAGGTACTTGGGGCGAGCAGTACTTC.

This rearrangement joins TRBV4-1 to TRBJ2-5; the match to TRBD2 covers 8 bases. The germline V gene has CDR1 MGHRA and CDR2 YSYEKL. This CDR3 spans 17 amino acids. Trimming at V came to 0 bases and at J to 0 bases, leaving 6 bases not matched to a gene. The CDR3 bases are TGCGCCAGCAGCCAAGAACGGGCGGGGGGCTACCAAGAGACCCAGTACTTC. Translating it yields CASSQERAGGYQETQYF.